This T cell receptor beta chain stems from a study of blood T cell repertoires in COVID-19. On the study more broadly: Sites across the United States, Italy and Spain contributed samples from acute and convalescent COVID-19. The analysed material was cDNA or gDNA that came from T cells, B-cell-depleted T cells, or PBMCs.

V lost 7 bases and J lost 1; bases outside the gene matches: 3. CDR3 length: 14 residues. Germline CDR1 SGHDN, CDR2 FVKESK. Across under 25 US areas, participants ranged in age from roughly 18 to 89 years. Each participant's cohort was designated according to participant-reported clinical history. Profiled with immunoSEQ multiplex PCR; TCRdb holds only in-frame clones, not every one. This table holds 130,000 to 150,000 clones, around 84% found once. This chain joins TRBV14 and TRBJ2-7, with 11 positions matching TRBD2. The sequenced material came from PBMCs or T cells enriched from blood (not recorded which). The clonotype was recovered from a woman aged 50 to 65 who had been exposed to COVID-19. CDR3 in amino acids: CASNLAGGSYEQYF. CDR3 nucleotide sequence: TGTGCCAGCAACCTAGCGGGAGGTTCCTACGAGCAGTACTTC.